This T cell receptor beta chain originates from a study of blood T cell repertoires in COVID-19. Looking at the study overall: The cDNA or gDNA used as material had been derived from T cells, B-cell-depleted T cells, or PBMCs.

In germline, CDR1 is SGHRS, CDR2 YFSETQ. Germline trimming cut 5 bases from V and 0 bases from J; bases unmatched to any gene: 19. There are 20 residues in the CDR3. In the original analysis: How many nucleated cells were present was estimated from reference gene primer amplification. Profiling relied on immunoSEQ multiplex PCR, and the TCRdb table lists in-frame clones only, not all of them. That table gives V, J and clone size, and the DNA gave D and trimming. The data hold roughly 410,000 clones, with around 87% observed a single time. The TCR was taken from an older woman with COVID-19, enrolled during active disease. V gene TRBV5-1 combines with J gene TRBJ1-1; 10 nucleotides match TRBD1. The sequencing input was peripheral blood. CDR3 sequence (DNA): TGCGCCAGCAGATCTCTCCCCGGGACAGGGGAGGTTGATCTGAACACTGAAGCTTTCTTT. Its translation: CASRSLPGTGEVDLNTEAFF.